This T cell receptor (beta chain) was sequenced for a study of OX40 agonist ivuxolimab in advanced cancers. Trimming cost V 1 base and J 0 bases, with 14 bases left between them. Germline V CDR1 and CDR2: MGHDK, SYGVNS. This CDR3 comprises 17 residues. Study results and caveats: In a subset of nonresponders, normalized T-cell clonal expansion was also low.

Assay used: immunoSEQ multiplex PCR; TCRdb lists only in-frame clones, some missing. The repertoire holds tens of thousands of clones, with 88% as singletons. A note on this clone: Its antigen is unknown.

This chain connects TRBV25-1 to TRBJ2-3, with unresolved D. The origin of this receptor is an adult with an advanced solid tumor such as melanoma, head and neck, liver or kidney cancer. Here the sequenced sample was CD4+ or CD8+ T cells sorted from blood, taken in a trial of the OX40 agonist ivuxolimab. CDR3 coding DNA: TGTGCCAGCAGTGAATTGGTCAGCCTATCTAGCACAGATACGCAGTATTTT. This translates into CASSELVSLSSTDTQYF.